These 23 T cell receptor beta chains came from one sample sequenced in a study of T cell clusters in autoimmune cytopenias. TRB was amplified by touch-down multiplex PCR, primer pools A and B combined. TCRdb re-called the multiplex PCR reads and gives one entry per CDR3 protein, without DNA. The sample table includes thousands of distinct CDR3 sequences. TRB was amplified from roughly 0.25 ug of peripheral blood genomic DNA per sample. The same specimen was also included in a second study, on T cell repertoires in aging, cancer and after chemotherapy.

The sequenced material came from peripheral blood. Receptor source: a human donor in good health.

This chain links TRBV6-4 with TRBJ2-2; as DNA is missing, the TRBD1 call by TCRdb cannot be tested. The CDR3 runs 15 residues. The germline CDR1 and CDR2 sequences are MRHNA and SNTAGT. CDR3 sequence: CASSDSAGGSGELFF.

The chain joins TRBV5-1 to TRBJ1-2; TCRdb proposes TRBD1, but this gene call is untestable without DNA. This CDR3 spans 15 amino acids. The germline gives CDR1 SGHRS, CDR2 YFSETQ. CDR3 residues: CASRRTEPDLYGYTF.

V is TRBV5-1 and J is TRBJ2-6. The CDR3 is made up of 15 amino acids. CDR1 SGHRS and CDR2 YFSETQ come from the germline V gene. CDR3 in amino acids: CASSLIGDGANVLTF. Based on the CDR3 plus reference TRBV5-1 and TRBJ2-6, the full variable domain is KAGVTQTPRYLIKTRGQQVTLSCSPISGHRSVSWYQQTPGQGLQFLFEYFSETQRNKGNFPGRFSGRQFSNSRSEMNVSTLELGDSALYLCASSLIGDGANVLTFGAGSRLTVL.

Its frequency marks this clonotype as medium-sized. The V call is TRBV5-4, the J call TRBJ2-6; the TCRdb call, TRBD1, lacks DNA for checking. The CDR3 is 17 amino acids. Germline V gives CDR1 SGHNT, CDR2 YYREEE (reference sequence). This chain's CDR3 is CASRGTAVLGGANVLTF.

The CDR3 sequence is CASSLEGSTEAFF. The V gene is TRBV12-3 or TRBV12-4, the J gene TRBJ1-1. This CDR3 region has 13 residues.

This clonotype is classed as medium-sized by frequency. The CDR3 here is CASSTPQTYEQYF. The chain recombines TRBV18 with TRBJ2-7. Germline lookup yields CDR1 KGHSH and CDR2 LQKENI. The length of the CDR3 is 13 residues.

This clonotype registers medium-sized by frequency. CDR3 loop: CASSGQGREKLFF. This chain joins TRBV6-6 and TRBJ1-4; the D call from TCRdb, TRBD1, cannot be confirmed without DNA. The CDR3 spans 13 residues. CDR1 and CDR2 (germline): MNHNY, SVGAGI (reference sequence).

This rearrangement joins TRBV20-1 to TRBJ2-7; the D call from TCRdb, TRBD1, cannot be confirmed without DNA. CDR1 is DFQATT, CDR2 SNEGSKA, per germline (reference sequence). The CDR3 length is 15 residues. Here the CDR3 reads CSARGLGAEFYEQYF.

The chain recombines TRBV10-3 with TRBJ1-1; TCRdb outputs TRBD1, but without DNA this stays unchecked. The length of the CDR3 is 15 residues. Germline CDR1 ENHRY, CDR2 SYGVKD. The CDR3 protein is CAISAGDREFAEAFF.

The chain uses TRBV11-2 and TRBJ2-6; absent DNA, TCRdb's TRBD2 call cannot be checked. CDR1 and CDR2 (germline): SGHAT, FQNNGV. The CDR3 extends over 21 amino acids. CDR3 region: CASSLLRLARTFSSGANVLTF. The full variable domain, in which reference TRBV11-2 and TRBJ2-6 provide the parts outside the CDR3, is EAGVAQSPRYKIIEKRQSVAFWCNPISGHATLYWYQQILGQGPKLLIQFQNNGVVDDSQLPKDRFSAERLKGVDSTLKIQPAKLEDSAVYLCASSLLRLARTFSSGANVLTFGAGSRLTVL.

The CDR3 sequence is CASSLGTTYGYTF. The genes are TRBV7-9 and TRBJ1-2; TCRdb proposes TRBD1, but this gene call is untestable without DNA. CDR1 SEHNR and CDR2 FQNEAQ come from the germline V gene (reference sequence). This CDR3 is built from 13 residues.

The V gene is TRBV6-1, the J gene TRBJ2-7; TCRdb names TRBD2, which stays unverified in the absence of DNA. The germline V gene encodes CDR1 MNHNS and CDR2 SASEGT. The CDR3 loop spans 14 amino acids. The CDR3: CATRLAGGLYEQYF.

This clonotype is deemed medium-sized by its frequency. The V and J genes are TRBV6-5 and TRBJ2-7; TCRdb proposes TRBD1, but this gene call is untestable without DNA. Germline CDR1 and CDR2: MNHEY and SVGAGI. This CDR3 has 12 amino acids. CDR3 amino acids: CASSRDTYEQYF.

CDR3 loop: CASSRDGNSPLHF. The V gene is TRBV18, the J gene TRBJ1-6; TCRdb designates TRBD1, a call that cannot be tested without DNA. This CDR3 contains 13 residues. Germline CDR1 is KGHSH and CDR2 is LQKENI.

V is TRBV11-2 and J is TRBJ2-1; no DNA is available, so the TRBD2 call from TCRdb remains unchecked. This CDR3 spans 13 amino acids. Germline loops: CDR1 SGHAT, CDR2 FQNNGV. This chain's CDR3 is CASSLGRREEMFF.

V and J are TRBV18 and TRBJ2-7; checking the TCRdb D call of TRBD1 is not possible without DNA. Germline V CDR1 and CDR2: KGHSH, LQKENI. The CDR3 sequence is 14 residues long. CDR3 amino acids: CASSPGQSTGEQYF.

V gene TRBV7-9 combines with J gene TRBJ2-1; checking the TCRdb D call of TRBD1 is not possible without DNA. The CDR3 runs to 13 residues. Germline values: CDR1 SEHNR, CDR2 FQNEAQ (reference sequence). Here the CDR3 reads CASSDSRGIEQFF.

Measured by frequency, this clonotype is large. The chain links TRBV29-1 to TRBJ2-3; checking the TCRdb D call of TRBD1 is not possible without DNA. Looked up from germline, CDR1 is SQVTM and CDR2 is ANQGSEA. The CDR3 runs to 16 residues. The CDR3: CSVEDGQGTSTDTQYF.

The genes are TRBV7-9 and TRBJ2-5; checking the TCRdb D call of TRBD2 is not possible without DNA. The CDR3 contains 13 residues. The germline gives CDR1 SEHNR, CDR2 FQNEAQ (reference sequence). The CDR3 reads CASRRAQQETQYF.

According to its frequency, this clonotype is large. This chain connects TRBV15 to TRBJ1-6; the D gene TCRdb calls, TRBD1, cannot be checked with no DNA. The CDR3 is made up of 15 amino acids. Looked up from germline, CDR1 is LNHNV and CDR2 is YYDKDF (reference sequence). The CDR3 loop is CATSAGTGVRSPLHF.

The chain carries TRBV6-6 and TRBJ1-1. Germline-derived CDR1 and CDR2 are MNHNY and SVGAGI (reference sequence). This CDR3 has 14 amino acids. CDR3 region: CASSLGLRTTEAFF.

By frequency, this clonotype is medium-sized. V usage is TRBV11-1 and J usage is TRBJ2-3; TCRdb names TRBD2, which stays unverified in the absence of DNA. Germline lookup yields CDR1 SGHAT and CDR2 FQDESV (reference sequence). The CDR3 is made up of 16 amino acids. This CDR3 is CASSRVASGGADTQYF.

The rearrangement uses TRBV12-3 or TRBV12-4 and TRBJ2-2; TCRdb outputs TRBD1, but without DNA this stays unchecked. The CDR3 runs to 15 residues. CDR3 in amino acids: CASSRDRGNTGELFF.